This is a list of T cell receptor beta chains from one sample in a study of blood T cell repertoires in COVID-19. TCRdb keeps only in-frame clones here, not all; method: immunoSEQ multiplex PCR. The sample includes approximately 290,000 clones, more than 85% of them seen just once. The sequencing input was peripheral blood. These receptors all stem from a woman aged 30 to 39 with COVID-19, enrolled during active disease. Both conserved end residues are part of each CDR3. Each record gives: J gene, V gene, D gene, clone size, CDR3 protein, CDR3 DNA. The D gene is left open where the match is weak. The size of a clone is reported for some rows only, either as once, few or many, or as a class for expanded clones.

J: TRBJ2-7; V: TRBV2; D: .; size: .; CDR3: CASSGDLQGSYEQYF; DNA: TGTGCCAGCAGTGGAGACCTCCAGGGTTCCTACGAGCAGTACTTC
J: TRBJ2-7; V: TRBV10-2; D: TRBD2; size: .; CDR3: CASSRTGGGYEQYF; DNA: TGCGCCAGCAGTAGAACGGGAGGAGGCTACGAGCAGTACTTC
J: TRBJ1-2; V: TRBV5-6; D: TRBD1; size: .; CDR3: CASSLGDRASGYTF; DNA: TGTGCCAGCAGCTTGGGAGACAGGGCGAGCGGCTACACCTTC
J: TRBJ1-4; V: TRBV5-1; D: TRBD1; size: .; CDR3: CASSLKIGQGARGGTNEKLFF; DNA: TGCGCCAGCAGCTTGAAGATTGGACAGGGGGCGCGCGGGGGAACTAATGAAAAACTGTTTTTT
J: TRBJ1-1; V: TRBV27; D: .; size: .; CDR3: CASSLSLGGGTEAFF; DNA: TGTGCCAGCAGTTTATCCCTTGGGGGAGGCACTGAAGCTTTCTTT
J: TRBJ1-2; V: TRBV3-1/TRBV3-2; D: .; size: .; CDR3: CASSQGSRGHYGYTF; DNA: TGTGCCAGCAGCCAAGGGTCAAGGGGCCACTATGGCTACACCTTC
J: TRBJ2-1; V: TRBV7-6; D: TRBD2; size: .; CDR3: CASSPQPGGPNGYNEQFF; DNA: TGTGCCAGCAGCCCCCAACCGGGAGGGCCCAATGGGTACAATGAGCAGTTCTTC
J: TRBJ2-7; V: TRBV19; D: .; size: many; CDR3: CASSIDPRVGQGRGQYF; DNA: TGTGCCAGTAGTATAGATCCTCGAGTGGGACAAGGTCGGGGGCAGTACTTC
J: TRBJ2-7; V: TRBV6-4; D: TRBD1; size: medium-sized; CDR3: CASSAGTGGSYEQYF; DNA: TGTGCCAGCAGTGCCGGGACAGGGGGCTCCTACGAGCAGTACTTC
J: TRBJ1-1; V: TRBV4-1; D: .; size: .; CDR3: CASSHPGGDLNTEAFF; DNA: TGCGCCAGCAGCCACCCTGGGGGGGACCTGAACACTGAAGCTTTCTTT
J: TRBJ2-4; V: TRBV27; D: TRBD1; size: .; CDR3: CASSSRDRGLNIQYF; DNA: TGTGCCAGCAGTTCCCGGGACAGGGGATTGAACATTCAGTACTTC
J: TRBJ2-1; V: TRBV6-4; D: TRBD1; size: medium-sized; CDR3: CASSATGQGGNEQFF; DNA: TGTGCCAGCAGTGCCACGGGACAGGGAGGGAATGAGCAGTTCTTC
J: TRBJ1-5; V: TRBV6-6; D: TRBD1; size: .; CDR3: CASSRNPGQGSNQPQHF; DNA: TGTGCCAGCAGTCGAAACCCGGGACAGGGAAGCAATCAGCCCCAGCATTTT
J: TRBJ2-2; V: TRBV6-5; D: .; size: .; CDR3: CASSYVRTGELFF; DNA: TGTGCCAGCAGTTACGTGAGAACCGGGGAGCTGTTTTTT
J: TRBJ1-2; V: TRBV18; D: TRBD1; size: .; CDR3: CASSPLATGTGGQNGYTF; DNA: TGTGCCAGCTCACCCCTCGCAACCGGGACAGGGGGCCAGAATGGCTACACCTTC
J: TRBJ2-1; V: TRBV7-8; D: .; size: .; CDR3: CASSLTGSSYNEQFF; DNA: TGTGCCAGCAGCCTCACAGGGAGCTCCTACAATGAGCAGTTCTTC
J: TRBJ2-7; V: TRBV5-1; D: TRBD2; size: .; CDR3: CASSRTSASSYEQYF; DNA: TGCGCCAGCAGCCGGACTAGCGCAAGCTCCTACGAGCAGTACTTC
J: TRBJ2-1; V: TRBV29-1; D: .; size: .; CDR3: CTWGRGGAYNEQFF; DNA: TGCACCTGGGGGAGAGGCGGGGCCTACAATGAGCAGTTCTTC
J: TRBJ1-2; V: TRBV5-8; D: .; size: few; CDR3: CASSLGHASYGYTF; DNA: TGTGCCAGCAGCTTGGGGCATGCATCCTATGGCTACACCTTC
J: TRBJ2-1; V: TRBV30; D: TRBD2; size: .; CDR3: CASRELAGYNEQFF; DNA: TGTGCCTCTCGGGAACTAGCGGGATACAATGAGCAGTTCTTC
J: TRBJ1-5; V: TRBV18; D: TRBD1; size: .; CDR3: CASSFTGTGLSNQPQHF; DNA: TGTGCCAGCTCTTTTACCGGGACAGGGTTAAGCAATCAGCCCCAGCATTTT
J: TRBJ2-3; V: TRBV19; D: TRBD1; size: .; CDR3: CASTADRNEADTQYF; DNA: TGTGCCAGTACAGCGGACAGGAATGAAGCAGATACGCAGTATTTT
J: TRBJ2-3; V: TRBV11-1; D: TRBD1; size: .; CDR3: CASSSEGQGFTDTQYF; DNA: TGTGCCAGCAGCTCAGAGGGACAGGGGTTCACAGATACGCAGTATTTT